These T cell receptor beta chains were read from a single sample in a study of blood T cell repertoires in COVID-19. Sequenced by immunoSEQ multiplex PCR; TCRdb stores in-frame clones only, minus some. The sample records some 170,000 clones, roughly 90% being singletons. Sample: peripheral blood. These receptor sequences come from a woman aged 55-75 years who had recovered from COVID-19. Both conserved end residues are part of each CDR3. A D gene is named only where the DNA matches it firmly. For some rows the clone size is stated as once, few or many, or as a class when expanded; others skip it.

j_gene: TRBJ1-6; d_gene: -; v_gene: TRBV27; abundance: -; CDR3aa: CARGLRQGNNSPLHF; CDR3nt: TGTGCCAGGGGGCTGCGGCAGGGGAATAATTCACCCCTCCACTTT
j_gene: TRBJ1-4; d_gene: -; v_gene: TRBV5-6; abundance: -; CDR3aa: CASSLGTVNEKLFF; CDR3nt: TGTGCCAGCAGCTTGGGGACAGTGAATGAAAAACTGTTTTTT
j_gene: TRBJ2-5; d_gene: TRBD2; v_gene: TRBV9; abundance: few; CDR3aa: CASSVERGSGGRGETQYF; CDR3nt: TGTGCCAGCAGCGTAGAGAGGGGCAGCGGGGGCCGGGGAGAGACCCAGTACTTC
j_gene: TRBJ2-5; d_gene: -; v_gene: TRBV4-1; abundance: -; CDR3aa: CASSPTGLTQYF; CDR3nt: TGCGCCAGCAGCCCCACAGGGTTGACCCAGTACTTC
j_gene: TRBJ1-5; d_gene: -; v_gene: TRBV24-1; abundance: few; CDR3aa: CATSGGVRQPQHF; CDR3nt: TGTGCCACCAGTGGGGGGGTTCGGCAGCCCCAGCATTTT
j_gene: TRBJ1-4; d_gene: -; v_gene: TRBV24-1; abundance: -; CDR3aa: CATSDPRTAKEKLFF; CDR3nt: TGTGCCACCAGTGACCCGAGGACAGCTAAGGAAAAACTGTTTTTT
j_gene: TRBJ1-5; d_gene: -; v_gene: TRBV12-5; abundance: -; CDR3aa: CASGLIRNRRDQPQHF; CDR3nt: TGTGCTAGTGGTTTGATCAGGAATCGGAGGGATCAGCCCCAGCATTTT
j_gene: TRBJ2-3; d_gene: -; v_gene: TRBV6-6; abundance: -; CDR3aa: CASRTVLSTDTQYF; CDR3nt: TGTGCCAGCCGGACAGTCCTTAGCACAGATACGCAGTATTTT
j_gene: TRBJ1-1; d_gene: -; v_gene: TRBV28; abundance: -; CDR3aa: CASSLSAGQGNTEAFF; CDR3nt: TGTGCCAGCAGTTTATCGGCGGGGCAGGGGAACACTGAAGCTTTCTTT
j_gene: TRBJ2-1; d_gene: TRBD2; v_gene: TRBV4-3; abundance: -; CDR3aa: CASSQQAGGPYEQFF; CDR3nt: TGCGCCAGCAGCCAACAAGCGGGGGGGCCTTATGAGCAGTTCTTC
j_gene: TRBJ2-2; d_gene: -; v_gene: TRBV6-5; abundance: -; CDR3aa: CASGLYTGELFF; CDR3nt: TGTGCCAGCGGCCTTTACACCGGGGAGCTGTTTTTT
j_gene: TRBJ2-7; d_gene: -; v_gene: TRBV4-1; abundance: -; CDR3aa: CASSQAPTGYEQYF; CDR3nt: TGCGCCAGCAGCCAAGCACCAACAGGGTACGAGCAGTACTTC
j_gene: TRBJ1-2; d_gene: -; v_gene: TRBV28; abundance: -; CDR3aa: CASRIQGGGNYGYTF; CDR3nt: TGTGCCAGCAGGATACAGGGTGGCGGTAACTATGGCTACACCTTC
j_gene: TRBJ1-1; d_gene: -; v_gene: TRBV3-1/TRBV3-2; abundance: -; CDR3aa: CASSSTGTEAFF; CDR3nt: TGTGCCAGCAGCTCGACGGGGACTGAAGCTTTCTTT
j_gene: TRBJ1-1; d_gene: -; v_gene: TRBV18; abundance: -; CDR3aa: CASSPFYQGEANTEAFF; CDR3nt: TGTGCCAGCTCACCATTTTACCAGGGCGAAGCGAACACTGAAGCTTTCTTT